This T cell receptor beta chain emerged from a study of identical twins. Study conclusions and caveats: Rather than following the same donors, the conclusions depended on cross-sectional statistical analysis.

This clonotype was recorded at least ten times. Its matching antigen is unknown. Each CDR3 protein gets one entry after TCRdb re-called the 5' RACE reads with MiXCR. The data hold fewer than 900,000 distinct CDR3 sequences, with 20% to 25% observed a single time. This same sample was also part of a study on T cells expressing NK-cell markers.

Sequencing was performed on PBMCs. The origin of this receptor is a woman aged 18-29 years in good health.

In nucleotides, the CDR3 is TGTGCCAGCCTAGGAGTTGGCGCCGGGGAGCTGTTTTTT. Its protein is CASLGVGAGELFF. The chain combines TRBV12-3 or TRBV12-4 with TRBJ2-2; D is unclear. The V end lost 8 bases, the J end lost 6 bases, and 13 bases lay between the germline ends. The CDR3 has 13 residues.